The text below deals with one T cell receptor (beta chain). As yet, its antigen is unknown. The data belong to a study of OX40 agonist ivuxolimab in advanced cancers. Broader study findings: Patients who responded partially at 0.1-3.0 mg/kg showed clonal expansion ranking among the lowest. The CD4+ and CD8+ T cells in the blood had expanded clonally by week 6 at 0.1 to 3.0 mg/kg.

Generated by immunoSEQ multiplex PCR, the TCRdb table keeps only in-frame clones and is missing some. The table records some 65,000 clones, about 85% of them present only once. Germline V lookup: CDR1 SGHDT, CDR2 YYEEEE. This CDR3 has 16 amino acids. V lost 0 bases and J lost 7; bases outside the gene matches: 10. People who had autoimmune disease history or systemic immunosuppression were excluded. Here the sequenced sample was CD4+ or CD8+ T cells sorted from blood, taken in a trial of the OX40 agonist ivuxolimab. The chain joins TRBV5-6 to TRBJ2-1, with 7 bases aligning to TRBD1. This TCR was sampled from an adult with an advanced solid tumor such as melanoma, head and neck, liver or kidney cancer. The CDR3 region has the DNA TGTGCCAGCAGCTTGGGAGGGGGCGGATCGTTAAATGAGCAGTTCTTC. Its protein is CASSLGGGGSLNEQFF.